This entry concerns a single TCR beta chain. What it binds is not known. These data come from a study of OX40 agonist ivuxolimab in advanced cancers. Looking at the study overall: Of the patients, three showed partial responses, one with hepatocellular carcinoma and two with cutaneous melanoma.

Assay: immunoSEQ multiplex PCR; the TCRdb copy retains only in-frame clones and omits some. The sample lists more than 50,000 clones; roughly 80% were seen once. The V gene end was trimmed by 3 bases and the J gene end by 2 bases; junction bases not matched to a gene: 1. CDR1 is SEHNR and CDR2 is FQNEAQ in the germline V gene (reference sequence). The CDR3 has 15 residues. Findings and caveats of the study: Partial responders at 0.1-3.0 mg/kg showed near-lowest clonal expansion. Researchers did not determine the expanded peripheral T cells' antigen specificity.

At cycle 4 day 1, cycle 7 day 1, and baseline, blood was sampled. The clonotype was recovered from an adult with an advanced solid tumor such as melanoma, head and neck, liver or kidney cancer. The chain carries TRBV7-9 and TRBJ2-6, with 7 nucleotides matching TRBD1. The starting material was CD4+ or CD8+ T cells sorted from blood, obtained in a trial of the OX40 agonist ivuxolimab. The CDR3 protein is CASSFTGAGANVLTF. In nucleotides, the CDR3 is TGTGCCAGCAGCTTCACAGGGGCTGGGGCCAACGTCCTGACTTTC.